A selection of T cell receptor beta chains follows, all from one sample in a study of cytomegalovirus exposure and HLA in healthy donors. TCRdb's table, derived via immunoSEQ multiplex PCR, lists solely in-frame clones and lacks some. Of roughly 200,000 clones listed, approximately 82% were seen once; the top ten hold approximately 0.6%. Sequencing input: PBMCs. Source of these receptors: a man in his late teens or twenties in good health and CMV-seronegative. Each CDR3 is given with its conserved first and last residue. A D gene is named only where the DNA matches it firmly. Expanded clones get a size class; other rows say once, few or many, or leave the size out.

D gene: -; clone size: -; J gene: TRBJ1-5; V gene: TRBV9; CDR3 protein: CASSVGSNSNQPQHF; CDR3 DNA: TGTGCCAGCAGCGTAGGCAGTAATAGCAATCAGCCCCAGCATTTT
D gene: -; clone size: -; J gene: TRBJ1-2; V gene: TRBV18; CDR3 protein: CASTRAENYGYTF; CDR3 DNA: TGTGCCAGCACGCGGGCGGAGAACTATGGCTACACCTTC
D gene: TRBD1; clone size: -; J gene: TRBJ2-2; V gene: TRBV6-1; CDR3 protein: CASSGQQGLPGELFF; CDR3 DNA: TGTGCCAGCAGTGGCCAACAGGGGTTGCCCGGGGAGCTGTTTTTT
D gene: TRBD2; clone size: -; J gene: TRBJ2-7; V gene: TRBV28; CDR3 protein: CASKGGRANEQYF; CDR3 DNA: TGTGCCAGCAAGGGCGGGAGGGCGAACGAGCAGTACTTC
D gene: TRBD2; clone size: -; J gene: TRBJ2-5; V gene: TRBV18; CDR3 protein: CASSRTSGGQETQYF; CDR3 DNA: TGTGCCAGCTCCCGGACTAGCGGGGGGCAAGAGACCCAGTACTTC
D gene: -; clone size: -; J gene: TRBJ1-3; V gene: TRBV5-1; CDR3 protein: CASSRDNGNTIYF; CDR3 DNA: TGCGCCAGCAGCAGGGACAATGGAAACACCATATATTTT
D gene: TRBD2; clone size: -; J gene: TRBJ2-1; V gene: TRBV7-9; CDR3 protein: CASAGLAGARYNEQFF; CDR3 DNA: TGTGCCAGCGCTGGACTAGCGGGAGCTCGGTACAATGAGCAGTTCTTC
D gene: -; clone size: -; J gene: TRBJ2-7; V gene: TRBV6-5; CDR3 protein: CASSYLVAGSLEQYF; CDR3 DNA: TGTGCCAGCAGTTACTTGGTGGCGGGGTCTCTCGAGCAGTACTTC
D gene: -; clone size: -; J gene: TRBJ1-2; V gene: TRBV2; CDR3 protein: CASRADGNYGYTF; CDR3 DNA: TGTGCCAGCAGAGCGGACGGGAACTATGGCTATACCTTC
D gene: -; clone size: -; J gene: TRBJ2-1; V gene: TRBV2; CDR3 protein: CASSVGDSSYEQFF; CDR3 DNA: TGTGCCAGCAGTGTAGGGGACTCTTCCTATGAGCAGTTCTTC
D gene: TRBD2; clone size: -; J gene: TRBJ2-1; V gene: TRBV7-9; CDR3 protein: CASSTGLAEKQFF; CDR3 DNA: TGTGCCAGCAGCACGGGACTAGCGGAGAAGCAGTTCTTC
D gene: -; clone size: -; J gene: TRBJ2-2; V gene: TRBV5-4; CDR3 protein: CASFAGAGELFF; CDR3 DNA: TGTGCCAGCTTCGCCGGGGCCGGGGAGCTGTTTTTT
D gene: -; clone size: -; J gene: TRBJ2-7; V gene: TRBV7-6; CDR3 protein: CASSSRGETYEQYF; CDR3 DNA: TGTGCCAGCAGCTCCAGGGGGGAGACCTACGAGCAGTACTTC
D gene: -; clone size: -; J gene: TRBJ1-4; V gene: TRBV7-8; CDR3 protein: CASSLGGFNEKLFF; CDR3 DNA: TGTGCCAGCAGCTTAGGAGGGTTTAATGAAAAACTGTTTTTT
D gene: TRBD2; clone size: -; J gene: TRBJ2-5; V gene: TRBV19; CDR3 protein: CASSTWTSGDQETQYF; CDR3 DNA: TGTGCCAGTAGTACCTGGACTAGCGGGGATCAAGAGACCCAGTACTTC
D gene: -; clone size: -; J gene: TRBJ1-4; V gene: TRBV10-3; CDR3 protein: CAIRARDGEKLFF; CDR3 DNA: TGTGCCATCAGGGCGCGGGACGGGGAAAAACTGTTTTTT
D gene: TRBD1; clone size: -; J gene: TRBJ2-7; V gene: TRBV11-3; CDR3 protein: CASNFYERDRDSYEQYF; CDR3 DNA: TGTGCCAGCAACTTTTATGAACGGGACAGGGACTCCTACGAGCAGTACTTC
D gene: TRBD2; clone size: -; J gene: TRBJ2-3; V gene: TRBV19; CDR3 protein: CASSTLLAGGGDTQYF; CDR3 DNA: TGTGCCAGTAGTACCCTCCTAGCGGGAGGGGGAGATACGCAGTATTTT
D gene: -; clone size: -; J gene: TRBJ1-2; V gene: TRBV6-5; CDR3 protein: CASSRGLPSDGYTF; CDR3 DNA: TGTGCCAGCAGCCGCGGCCTCCCAAGCGATGGCTACACCTTC
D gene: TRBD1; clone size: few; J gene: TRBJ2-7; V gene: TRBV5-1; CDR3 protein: CASSHGQGATYEQYF; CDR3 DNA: TGCGCCAGCAGCCACGGACAGGGGGCCACCTACGAGCAGTACTTC
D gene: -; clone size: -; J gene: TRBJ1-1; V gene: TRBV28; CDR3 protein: CASSSVRPGGEAFF; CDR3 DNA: TGTGCCAGCAGTTCTGTTAGACCCGGGGGTGAAGCTTTCTTT
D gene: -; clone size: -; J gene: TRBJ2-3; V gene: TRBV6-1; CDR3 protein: CASRRDTHTDTQYF; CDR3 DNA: TGTGCCAGCAGAAGGGACACTCACACAGATACGCAGTATTTT
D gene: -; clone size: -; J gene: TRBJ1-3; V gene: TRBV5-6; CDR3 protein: CASSREDRGRNTIYF; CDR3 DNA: TGTGCCAGCAGCCGGGAGGACAGAGGGCGAAACACCATATATTTT
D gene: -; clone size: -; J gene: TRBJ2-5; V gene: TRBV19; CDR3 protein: CASSISGGWGQETQYF; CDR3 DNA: TGTGCCAGTAGTATTTCCGGGGGTTGGGGTCAGGAGACCCAGTACTTC
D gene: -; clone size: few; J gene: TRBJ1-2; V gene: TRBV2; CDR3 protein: CASSEAAYGYTF; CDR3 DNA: TGTGCCAGCAGTGAAGCAGCCTATGGCTACACCTTC
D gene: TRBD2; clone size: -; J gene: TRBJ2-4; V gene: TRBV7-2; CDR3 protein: CASSLGTSGLNIQYF; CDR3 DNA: TGTGCCAGCAGCTTAGGGACTAGCGGGTTAAACATTCAGTACTTC
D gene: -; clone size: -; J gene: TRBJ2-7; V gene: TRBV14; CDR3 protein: CASSQERWLLAPPDGYEQYF; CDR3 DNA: TGTGCCAGCAGCCAAGAGAGGTGGTTGCTAGCACCCCCGGACGGCTACGAGCAGTACTTC
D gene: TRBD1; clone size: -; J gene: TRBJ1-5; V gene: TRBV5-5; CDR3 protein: CASSRAMTGSNQPQHF; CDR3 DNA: TGTGCCAGCAGCCGAGCGATGACAGGGAGCAATCAGCCCCAGCATTTT
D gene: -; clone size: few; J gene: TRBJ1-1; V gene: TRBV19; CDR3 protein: CASSGRTGMNTEAFF; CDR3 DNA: TGTGCCAGTAGCGGGAGGACGGGGATGAACACTGAAGCTTTCTTT
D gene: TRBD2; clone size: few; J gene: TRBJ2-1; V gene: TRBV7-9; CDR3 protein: CASSPRREAQQFF; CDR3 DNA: TGTGCCAGCAGCCCTCGGCGGGAGGCTCAGCAGTTCTTC
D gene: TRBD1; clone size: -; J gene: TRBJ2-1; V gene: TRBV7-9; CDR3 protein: CASSETGTGSIDEQFF; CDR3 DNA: TGTGCCAGCAGCGAAACCGGGACAGGGAGTATCGATGAGCAGTTCTTC